The clone carrying this TCR beta chain was seen only a few times. Germline assignment: CDR1 SNHLY and CDR2 FYNNEI. J lost 2 bases, V lost 7 bases, and 8 bases had no gene match. The CDR3 length is 15 residues. The data stem from a study of identical twins. TCRdb called the 5' RACE reads again in MiXCR, with one record for every CDR3 protein. The sample consists of about 260,000 distinct CDR3 sequences, 7% of them appearing once. These data also featured in a second study, about yellow fever vaccine responses in identical twins.

The receptor comes from a woman aged 18 to 35 in good health. V usage is TRBV2 and J usage is TRBJ2-1; TRBD1 agrees at 7 bases. What was sequenced was memory (CD45RO+) T cells sorted from blood. The CDR3 protein is CASTLQGNPYNEQFF. The CDR3 DNA reads TGTGCCAGCACCCTACAGGGGAACCCCTACAATGAGCAGTTCTTC.